This is a list of T cell receptor beta chains from one sample in a study of immune cell composition in non-small cell lung cancer. Clones were read by immunoSEQ multiplex PCR, and TCRdb kept only the in-frame ones, dropping some. This table holds more than 14,000 clones, 55% to 70% found once. What was sequenced was lung tumor tissue. The receptors were gathered from a human donor with non-small cell lung cancer. Each CDR3 is given with its conserved first and last residue. D genes are given only for firm matches. Clone size, where shown, is once, few, many, or a class for clones that have expanded.

cdr3_nt	cdr3_aa	v_call	j_call	d_call	clone_size
TGTGCCAGCGGGCGGGGCGGGGGGAGTCTGTACTTC	CASGRGGGSLYF	TRBV7-9	TRBJ2-4	TRBD2	once
TGTGCCAGCAGTTTTGGGCAGGGGGCTGGCTCACCCCTCCACTTT	CASSFGQGAGSPLHF	TRBV6-5	TRBJ1-6	TRBD1	once
TGCGCCAGCAGCCGAGGGACAGGGGCTGAGCAGTTCTTC	CASSRGTGAEQFF	TRBV5-1	TRBJ2-1	TRBD1	-
TGCGCCAGCAGCGCCTCCGGGACTAGCGGGGGCCGATACTACGAGCAGTACTTC	CASSASGTSGGRYYEQYF	TRBV5-1	TRBJ2-7	TRBD2	-
TGTGCCGCCGGGACAGGGGGAGTCGGGGAGCTGTTTTTT	CAAGTGGVGELFF	TRBV5-4	TRBJ2-2	TRBD1	once
TGTGCCAGCAGCTTAGTTCTAGCGGGTCCCACAGATACGCAGTATTTT	CASSLVLAGPTDTQYF	TRBV7-2	TRBJ2-3	TRBD2	-
TGCGCCAGCAGTCAATATCGCACCTTC	CASSQYRTF	TRBV23-1	TRBJ1-2	-	-
TGTGCCAGCAGCACCTACACAGATACGCAGTATTTT	CASSTYTDTQYF	TRBV11-3	TRBJ2-3	-	-
TGTGCCAGTAGTGATAGCGGGGGGGCCAAAAACATTCAGTACTTC	CASSDSGGAKNIQYF	TRBV19	TRBJ2-4	TRBD2	few
TGTGCAAGTCGCCCCCCCGGACAGGGAGCCACTGAAGCTTTCTTT	CASRPPGQGATEAFF	TRBV12-2	TRBJ1-1	-	few
TGTGCCAGTAGTATCCTCCAGACAGGGTGGGCTTTCTTT	CASSILQTGWAFF	TRBV19	TRBJ1-1	TRBD1	-
TGTGCCAGTAGCCCCTTGACGTCGGCAGGGGTTATCTATGGCTACACCTTC	CASSPLTSAGVIYGYTF	TRBV19	TRBJ1-2	-	few
TGTGCCAGAAATAGGACAGGTGGCGTCGGCACCGGGGAGCTGTTTTTT	CARNRTGGVGTGELFF	TRBV5-3	TRBJ2-2	TRBD1	-
TGTGCCTGGAGCCGCGTTTACAATGAGCAGTTCTTC	CAWSRVYNEQFF	TRBV30	TRBJ2-1	-	-
TGTGCCAGCAGCTTAGCCGGCCCGGGGGAGACCCAGTACTTC	CASSLAGPGETQYF	TRBV7-9	TRBJ2-5	-	-
TGTGCCAGCAGCGTAGCTAGCGGGGGCACAGATACGCAGTATTTT	CASSVASGGTDTQYF	TRBV9	TRBJ2-3	TRBD2	-
TGTGCCAGCAGCTTAGTCCAGGGGGCGAGGGGAAACACCATATATTTT	CASSLVQGARGNTIYF	TRBV7-2	TRBJ1-3	TRBD1	once
TGTGCCAGCAGCTTAGCGTACGGGACAGGACAGGGTGGCTACACCTTC	CASSLAYGTGQGGYTF	TRBV7-2	TRBJ1-2	TRBD1	few
TGTGCTAGTGCCCGAAGTAGGCAGGGGGGCGAGCAGTACTTC	CASARSRQGGEQYF	TRBV12-5	TRBJ2-7	-	-
TGTGCCAGTAGTACCGGCTACAGGGGGCGGGGGGAGACCCAGTACTTC	CASSTGYRGRGETQYF	TRBV19	TRBJ2-5	TRBD1	-
TGTGCCAGCAGCACTCACACAGGGGGCTCTGCTGGAAACACCATATATTTT	CASSTHTGGSAGNTIYF	TRBV11-2	TRBJ1-3	TRBD1	-
TGTGCCATCAGTTCTCAGGGGGACAGGGACTATGGCTACACCTTC	CAISSQGDRDYGYTF	TRBV10-3	TRBJ1-2	TRBD1	-
TGCAGCGTTGACGAGCGGGGGGGCGGGGATACGCAGTATTTT	CSVDERGGGDTQYF	TRBV29-1	TRBJ2-3	TRBD2	-
TGTGCCAGCAGCTTGGGACAGGGGCTGAACACTGAAGCTTTCTTT	CASSLGQGLNTEAFF	TRBV7-6	TRBJ1-1	TRBD1	few
TGTGCCAGCAGCTCCAGTGGTAGCGGACCAACAGATACGCAGTATTTT	CASSSSGSGPTDTQYF	TRBV7-3	TRBJ2-3	-	-